These 11 T cell receptor beta chains came from one sample sequenced in a study of T cell repertoires in cytomegalovirus infection. One entry per CDR3 protein, called by TCRdb with MiXCR from the reads. The sample consists of about 450,000 distinct CDR3 sequences, around 32% of them appearing once. The sample was PBMCs. The receptors come from a human donor in good health (CMV status not recorded). Some clones in this sample may be carry-over from other donors' samples.

The rearrangement uses TRBV12-3 or TRBV12-4 and TRBJ1-5, with D unresolved. There are 12 residues in the CDR3. The germline V and J ends were trimmed by 3 bases and 11 bases, with 11 bases remaining between them. The CDR3 nucleotides are TGTGCCAGCAGTTTCGTCCAAGAGACCCAGCATTTT. It yields the protein CASSFVQETQHF.

This chain uses TRBV10-3 with TRBJ2-5; 9 bases align to TRBD1. The V gene's germline CDR1 is ENHRY and CDR2 SYGVKD. This CDR3 is 16 amino acids long. The V gene end was trimmed by 5 bases and the J gene end by 5 bases; junction bases not matched to a gene: 12. CDR3: CAISPGTGMKGETQYF. CDR3 nucleotides: TGTGCCATCAGTCCCGGGACAGGGATGAAGGGGGAGACCCAGTACTTC.

The table lists this clonotype with a count of one. V and J are TRBV29-1 and TRBJ2-2; D is unclear. The CDR3 contains 13 residues. Germline CDR1 is SQVTM and CDR2 is ANQGSEA. V lost 7 bases and J 8 bases, leaving 17 bases between the germline ends. CDR3 nucleotide sequence: TGCAGCGCCCTGACCCAGGTGGGGGGGGAGCTGTTTTTT. It encodes CSALTQVGGELFF.

This clonotype showed up many times. This CDR3 is CASSLASGGTAYEQYF. The CDR3 region has the DNA TGTGCCAGCAGCTTAGCTAGCGGGGGGACCGCCTACGAGCAGTACTTC. This chain joins TRBV7-2 and TRBJ2-7; 10 bases are a match to TRBD2. CDR3 length: 16 residues. V shed 0 bases, J shed 2 bases, and the junction held 4 bases outside the gene matches. The V gene's germline CDR1 is SGHTA and CDR2 FQGNSA.

The chain links TRBV7-6 to TRBJ2-3; 9 bases are shared with TRBD2. V shed 2 bases and J 2 bases; nucleotides not matched to a gene: 5. Germline V gene sequence: CDR1 SGHVS, CDR2 FNYEAQ. The length of the CDR3 is 16 residues. The CDR3 DNA reads TGTGCCAGCAGCTTATTGGCTAGCGGGGTCACAGATACGCAGTATTTT. This sequence encodes CASSLLASGVTDTQYF.

The chain joins TRBV28 to TRBJ1-2; D uncertain. This CDR3 is 12 amino acids long. With 5 bases removed from V and 4 bases from J, the gap between germline ends came to 8 bases. Looked up from germline, CDR1 is MDHEN and CDR2 is SYDVKM. CDR3 residues: CASSGVGYGYTF. The DNA of the CDR3 is TGTGCCAGCAGTGGGGTTGGCTATGGCTACACCTTC.

The genes are TRBV27 and TRBJ1-1; unclear D gene. The length of the CDR3 is 15 residues. The V end was cut by 0 bases, the J end by 4 bases, with 12 bases between. Germline CDR1 and CDR2: MNHEY and SMNVEV (reference sequence). The CDR3 DNA follows: TGTGCCAGCAGTTTATCGGCCGATATGAGCACTGAAGCTTTCTTT. Amino acid sequence: CASSLSADMSTEAFF.

This chain links TRBV7-4 with TRBJ2-5; 10 bases line up with TRBD2. J gave up 9 bases and V 5 bases, and 15 bases lay outside the gene matches. Germline V lookup: CDR1 SGHVT, CDR2 SQSDAQ. This CDR3 contains 16 residues. DNA of the CDR3: TGTGCCAGCAGCATCCGGACTAGCGGACCAAGAGACGCCCAGTACTTC. Encoded protein: CASSIRTSGPRDAQYF. Based on the CDR3 plus reference TRBV7-4 and TRBJ2-5, the full variable domain is GAGVSQSPRYKVAKRGRDVALRCDSISGHVTLYWYRQTLGQGSEVLTYSQSDAQRDKSGRPSGRFSAERPERSVSTLKIQRTEQGDSAVYLCASSIRTSGPRDAQYFGPGTRLLVL.

The sample holds many counts of this clonotype. The chain carries TRBV7-2 and TRBJ1-1; D is ambiguous. Germline CDR1 and CDR2: SGHTA and FQGNSA. V was cut by 7 bases and J by 0 bases, with 18 bases left in between. This CDR3 spans 16 amino acids. CDR3 region: CASTRRTTGMNTEAFF. In DNA, the CDR3 is TGTGCCAGCACTCGAAGAACTACCGGGATGAACACTGAAGCTTTCTTT.

This chain links TRBV12-3 or TRBV12-4 with TRBJ1-2, with D possibly TRBD1 on 5 matching bases. The CDR3 runs 14 residues. V lost 5 bases and J lost 4, with 14 bases in between. The CDR3 is CASSTSQGRYGYTF. The DNA of the CDR3 is TGTGCCAGCAGTACATCTCAGGGTCGCTATGGCTACACCTTC.

The genes are TRBV29-1 and TRBJ2-3; 9 bases are shared with TRBD1. V shed 8 bases, J shed 2 bases, and the junction held 14 bases outside the gene matches. Germline lookup yields CDR1 SQVTM and CDR2 ANQGSEA. The CDR3 runs 16 residues. The CDR3 sequence is CSCRQGDLRSTDTQYF. The DNA for the CDR3 is TGCAGCTGTAGACAGGGGGATCTTCGTTCCACAGATACGCAGTATTTT.